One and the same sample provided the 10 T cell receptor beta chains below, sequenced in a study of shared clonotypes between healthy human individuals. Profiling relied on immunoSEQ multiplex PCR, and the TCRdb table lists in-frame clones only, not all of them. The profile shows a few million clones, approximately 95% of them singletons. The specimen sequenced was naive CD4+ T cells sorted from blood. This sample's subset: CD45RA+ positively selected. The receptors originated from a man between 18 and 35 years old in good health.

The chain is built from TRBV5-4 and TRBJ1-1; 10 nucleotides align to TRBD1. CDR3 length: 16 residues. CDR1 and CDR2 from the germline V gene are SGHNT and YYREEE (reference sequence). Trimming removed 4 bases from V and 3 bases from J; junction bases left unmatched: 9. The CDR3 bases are TGTGCCAGCAGCCGGGGACAGGGGATCCTCGACACTGAAGCTTTCTTT. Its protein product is CASSRGQGILDTEAFF.

The CDR3 sequence: CASSLSRQNYGYTF. The CDR3 DNA sequence: TGCGCCAGCAGCTTGTCAAGGCAGAACTATGGCTACACCTTC. This rearrangement joins TRBV5-1 to TRBJ1-2, with D unresolved. CDR1 and CDR2 (germline): SGHRS, YFSETQ. This CDR3 spans 14 amino acids. Trimming took off 1 base at V and 2 bases at J, with 9 bases between the two ends.

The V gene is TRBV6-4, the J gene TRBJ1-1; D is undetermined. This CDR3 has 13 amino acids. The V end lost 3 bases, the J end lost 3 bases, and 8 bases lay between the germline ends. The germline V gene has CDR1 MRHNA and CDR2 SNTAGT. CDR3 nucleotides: TGTGCCAGCAGTGAAGAAATACACACTGAAGCTTTCTTT. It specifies CASSEEIHTEAFF.

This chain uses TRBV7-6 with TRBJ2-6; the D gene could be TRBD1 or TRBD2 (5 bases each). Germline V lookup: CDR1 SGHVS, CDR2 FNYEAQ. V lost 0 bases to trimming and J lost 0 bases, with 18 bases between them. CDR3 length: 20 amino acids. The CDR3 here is CASSLADLGVPSSGANVLTF. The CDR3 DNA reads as TGTGCCAGCAGCTTAGCGGACCTGGGGGTTCCCTCCTCTGGGGCCAACGTCCTGACTTTC. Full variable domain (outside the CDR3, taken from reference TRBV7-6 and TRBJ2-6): GAGVSQSPRYKVTKRGQDVALRCDPISGHVSLYWYRQALGQGPEFLTYFNYEAQQDKSGLPNDRFSAERPEGSISTLTIQRTEQRDSAMYRCASSLADLGVPSSGANVLTFGAGSRLTVL.

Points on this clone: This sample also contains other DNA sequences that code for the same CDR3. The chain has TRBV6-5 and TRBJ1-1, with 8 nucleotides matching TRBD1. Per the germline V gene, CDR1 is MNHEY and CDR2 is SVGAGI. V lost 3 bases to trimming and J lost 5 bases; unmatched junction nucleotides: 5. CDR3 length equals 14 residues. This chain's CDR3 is CASSYSTGGTEAFF. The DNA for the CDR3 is TGTGCCAGCAGTTATAGTACAGGGGGGACTGAAGCTTTCTTT.

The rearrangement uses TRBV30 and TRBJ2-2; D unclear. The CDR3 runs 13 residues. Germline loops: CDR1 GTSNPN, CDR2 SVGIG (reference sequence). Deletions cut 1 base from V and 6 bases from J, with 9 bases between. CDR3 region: CAWSGLTPGELFF. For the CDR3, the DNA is TGTGCCTGGAGTGGCCTAACCCCCGGGGAGCTGTTTTTT.

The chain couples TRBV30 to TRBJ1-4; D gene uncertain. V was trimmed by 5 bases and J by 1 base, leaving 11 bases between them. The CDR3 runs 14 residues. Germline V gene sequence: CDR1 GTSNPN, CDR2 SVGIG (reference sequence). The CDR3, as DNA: TGTGCCTGGGGTCGGAGAGGAACTAATGAAAAACTGTTTTTT. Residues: CAWGRRGTNEKLFF.

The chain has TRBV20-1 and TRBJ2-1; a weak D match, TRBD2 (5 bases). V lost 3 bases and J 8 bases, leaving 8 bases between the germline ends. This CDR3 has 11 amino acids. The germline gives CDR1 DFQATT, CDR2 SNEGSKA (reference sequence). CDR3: CSASFGDEQFF. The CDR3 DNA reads TGCAGTGCTAGCTTCGGGGATGAGCAGTTCTTC.

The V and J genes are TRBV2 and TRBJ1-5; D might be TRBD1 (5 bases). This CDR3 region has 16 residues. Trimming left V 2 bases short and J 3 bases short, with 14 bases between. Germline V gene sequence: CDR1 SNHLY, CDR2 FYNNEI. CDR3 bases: TGTGCCAGCAGTGAATGGGACCCCGCAATCAATCAGCCCCAGCATTTT. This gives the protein CASSEWDPAINQPQHF.

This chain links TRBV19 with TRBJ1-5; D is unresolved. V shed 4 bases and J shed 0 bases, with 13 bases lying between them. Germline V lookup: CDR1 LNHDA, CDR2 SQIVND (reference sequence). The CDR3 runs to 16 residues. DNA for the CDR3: TGTGCCAGTAGTACGTCTCAGGCTTATAGCAATCAGCCCCAGCATTTT. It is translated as CASSTSQAYSNQPQHF.